A selection of T cell receptor beta chains follows, all from one sample in a study of regulatory T cells in long-lasting Graves disease. Each CDR3 protein is one row after TCRdb ran MiXCR on the multiplex PCR reads. The sample shows around 230,000 distinct CDR3 sequences, 15% to 20% of them seen only once. The starting material was peripheral blood mononuclear cells (PBMCs), obtained at new diagnosis, from a patient treated with antithyroid drugs. The receptors derive from a female donor with Graves disease. The CDR3 runs from the conserved cysteine through the conserved F or W. A D gene is named only where the DNA matches it firmly. Part of the rows lack a size; the others show once, few, many or a class for expanded clones.

cdr3_nt,cdr3_aa,clone_size,d_call,j_call,v_call
TGTGCCAGTAGTACGTGGGCTTACACCGGGGAGCTGTTTTTT,CASSTWAYTGELFF,few,NA,TRBJ2-2,TRBV19
TGTGCCCGAGCTTCGGGCCCCACTACCACCTTC,CARASGPTTTF,NA,NA,TRBJ1-2,TRBV30
TGCAGTGCTAGAGGGGTTCACAATGAGCAGTTCTTC,CSARGVHNEQFF,NA,NA,TRBJ2-1,TRBV20-1
TGTGCCAGCAGCTTAGGGGCCGGGTACGAGCAGTACTTC,CASSLGAGYEQYF,NA,NA,TRBJ2-7,TRBV7-3
TGTGCCAGCAGCCCAGGCGTGGGACAGGGGGACTATGGCTACACCTTC,CASSPGVGQGDYGYTF,many,TRBD1,TRBJ1-2,TRBV5-1
TGTGCCAGCAGCCCCTTCAATCAGCCCCAGCATTTT,CASSPFNQPQHF,many,NA,TRBJ1-5,TRBV3-1
TGTGCCAGCAGTTACTTCATCCCTGGACTAGCGGGAATCCAGACCCTGGACAATGAGCAGTTCTTC,CASSYFIPGLAGIQTLDNEQFF,NA,TRBD2,TRBJ2-1,TRBV6-2/TRBV6-3
TGTGCCAGTAGTTATCGTATAACCTACGAGCAGTACTTC,CASSYRITYEQYF,many,NA,TRBJ2-7,TRBV19
TGTGCCAGCAGTCTCTCAGGACTAGCGGGAATCTGGGGTGAGCAGTTCTTC,CASSLSGLAGIWGEQFF,many,TRBD2,TRBJ2-1,TRBV27
TGTGCCAGCAGTTTTTGGGCTAGCGGGAGGGTAGAGCAGTACTTC,CASSFWASGRVEQYF,many,TRBD2,TRBJ2-7,TRBV12-3/TRBV12-4
TGTGCCAGCGGTGGGTGGCCCCAGCATTTT,CASGGWPQHF,NA,NA,TRBJ1-5,TRBV9
TGTGCCAGCAGGCCCCGGTGGCTAAATCGGCCCCAGCATTTT,CASRPRWLNRPQHF,NA,NA,TRBJ1-5,TRBV28
TGTGCCAGCAGCCCCGAACAGGGGGTCCGCACTGAAGCTTTCTTT,CASSPEQGVRTEAFF,many,TRBD1,TRBJ1-1,TRBV3-1
TGTGCCAGCAGCATTTCTAGTATACCCTACAATGAGCAGTTCTTC,CASSISSIPYNEQFF,few,NA,TRBJ2-1,TRBV27
TGTGCCAGCAGTGGTATGACAGGGGAAGGCTACACCTTC,CASSGMTGEGYTF,many,TRBD1,TRBJ1-2,TRBV6-1
TGCAGCGTCGCCTACACCGGGACACCAGAGACCCAGTACTTC,CSVAYTGTPETQYF,NA,NA,TRBJ2-5,TRBV29-1
TGTGCCAGCCGACTCCTTTTGCAACAAGAGACCCAGTACTTC,CASRLLLQQETQYF,NA,NA,TRBJ2-5,TRBV6-1
TGTGCCACCAGCAGAGGGACAGGGACCACCGGGGAGCTGTTTTTT,CATSRGTGTTGELFF,many,TRBD1,TRBJ2-2,TRBV15
TGCGCCAGCAGCCAAGATTCAGGGGATTGGAACGAGCAGTACTTC,CASSQDSGDWNEQYF,NA,NA,TRBJ2-7,TRBV4-3
TGTGCCAGCAGCCACTCGGGGAGGCAGGCGAACTATGGCTACACCTTC,CASSHSGRQANYGYTF,few,NA,TRBJ1-2,TRBV4-2
TGTGCCAGTAGAATACAGGGGGTTAGGTCACCCCTCCACTTT,CASRIQGVRSPLHF,many,TRBD1,TRBJ1-6,TRBV19
TGTGCCAGCAGCGTAGGACAGGTCTTCTCCTACGAGCAGTACTTC,CASSVGQVFSYEQYF,NA,NA,TRBJ2-7,TRBV9
TGTGCAGTGGGGGGGGCAAACTACGAGCAGTACTTC,CAVGGANYEQYF,many,NA,TRBJ2-7,TRBV28
TGTGCCAGCAGCCCAACGGGGCAGGCCGGGAACACTGGGGAGCTGTTTTTT,CASSPTGQAGNTGELFF,once,NA,TRBJ2-2,TRBV11-3
TGTGCCAGCAGTTTACGATCCGGCAGGGACTATGGCTACACCTTC,CASSLRSGRDYGYTF,many,NA,TRBJ1-2,TRBV27
TGTGCCAGCAGGTCAGGGGCGCTTCGCTATGGCTACACCTTC,CASRSGALRYGYTF,many,NA,TRBJ1-2,TRBV9
TGTGCCATCAGTAACTACTTGGGGGCTGGTAACACTGAAGCTTTCTTT,CAISNYLGAGNTEAFF,many,NA,TRBJ1-1,TRBV10-3
TGTGCCAGCAGACCCGGGACTTGGTCGAACACCGGGGAGCTGTTTTTT,CASRPGTWSNTGELFF,NA,NA,TRBJ2-2,TRBV7-9
TGTGCCAGTAGTATATCAGGGAGTAATTCACCCCTCCACTTT,CASSISGSNSPLHF,many,NA,TRBJ1-6,TRBV19
TGCGTATGTAAACTGCTATTCTATGGCTACACCTTC,CVCKLLFYGYTF,NA,NA,TRBJ1-2,TRBV29-1
TGTGCCAGTAGTATCGTCGGTAATCAGCCCCAGCATTTT,CASSIVGNQPQHF,many,NA,TRBJ1-5,TRBV19
TGTGCCATCAGTGAGTCCCAACTCAATCAGCCCCAGCATTTT,CAISESQLNQPQHF,many,NA,TRBJ1-5,TRBV10-3
TGCAGTGCTAGCGGACCCCCCGGGAACAATGAGCAGTTCTTC,CSASGPPGNNEQFF,many,NA,TRBJ2-1,TRBV20-1
TGTGCCAGCAGTACGGGGGGTACTTCCTACAATGAGCAGTTCTTC,CASSTGGTSYNEQFF,many,TRBD2,TRBJ2-1,TRBV28
TGTGCCAGCAGCCTGCGACTAGCGAATGAGCAGTTCTTC,CASSLRLANEQFF,many,TRBD2,TRBJ2-1,TRBV7-8
TGTGCCAGCAGGAGAGGGACTAACTCCTACGAGCAGTACTTC,CASRRGTNSYEQYF,many,TRBD2,TRBJ2-7,TRBV27
TGCAGTGCTAGAGATCGATTAGCGGGATTAAATGAGCAGTTCTTC,CSARDRLAGLNEQFF,many,TRBD2,TRBJ2-1,TRBV20-1
TGTGCCAGCAGCTTCGACCGGGAGGACACTGAAGCTTTCTTT,CASSFDREDTEAFF,many,NA,TRBJ1-1,TRBV11-1
TGTGCCAGCAGGACCGGGACAGCCCACATTCTTGACCACTTT,CASRTGTAHILDHF,many,TRBD1,TRBJ1-6,TRBV6-1
TGTGCCATCAGTGACCTATTGAGGGGGACCCCAGATACGCAGTATTTT,CAISDLLRGTPDTQYF,many,NA,TRBJ2-3,TRBV10-3
TGTGCCAGCAGTTACCAGAATAGACAGGGGCGTTCACCATTCTTC,CASSYQNRQGRSPFF,many,TRBD1,TRBJ2-1,TRBV6-5
TGTGCCAGCGGAACCGGGACTAGTGGCACAGATACGCAGTATTTT,CASGTGTSGTDTQYF,many,TRBD2,TRBJ2-3,TRBV6-2/TRBV6-3
TGCGCCAGCAGCCAGGGCCGCGGAGGGGGAGCAGATACGCAGTATTTT,CASSQGRGGGADTQYF,NA,NA,TRBJ2-3,TRBV4-3
TGTGCCAGTAGTATTCTGGGCCCCCTAAAGGTCGCTGAAGCTTTCTTT,CASSILGPLKVAEAFF,many,NA,TRBJ1-1,TRBV19
TGTGCCAGCAGCTTAGTGTCGGGGACGGTGAACACTGAAGCTTTCTTT,CASSLVSGTVNTEAFF,many,NA,TRBJ1-1,TRBV7-8
TGCGCCAGCACCCCGGGACCCTACGAGCAGTACTTC,CASTPGPYEQYF,NA,NA,TRBJ2-7,TRBV5-1
TGCGCCAGCAGTGAGTATGAGACCTCTTCCGAGCAGTACTTC,CASSEYETSSEQYF,many,NA,TRBJ2-7,TRBV10-1
TGTGCCAGCAGTCCGATCAGGGAAACTGAAGCTTTCTTT,CASSPIRETEAFF,NA,NA,TRBJ1-1,TRBV6-1
TGTGCCAGCACCTTCCAGGGAGGGGAGCTGTTTTTT,CASTFQGGELFF,NA,NA,TRBJ2-2,TRBV6-2/TRBV6-3
TGTGCCAGCAGTTATCAACCCGGGACAGGCTTCAATGAGCAGTTCTTC,CASSYQPGTGFNEQFF,NA,TRBD1,TRBJ2-1,TRBV6-5
TGTGCCAGCAGTTTGGGCGGACGGAAAAACTATGGCTACACCTTC,CASSLGGRKNYGYTF,many,NA,TRBJ1-2,TRBV28